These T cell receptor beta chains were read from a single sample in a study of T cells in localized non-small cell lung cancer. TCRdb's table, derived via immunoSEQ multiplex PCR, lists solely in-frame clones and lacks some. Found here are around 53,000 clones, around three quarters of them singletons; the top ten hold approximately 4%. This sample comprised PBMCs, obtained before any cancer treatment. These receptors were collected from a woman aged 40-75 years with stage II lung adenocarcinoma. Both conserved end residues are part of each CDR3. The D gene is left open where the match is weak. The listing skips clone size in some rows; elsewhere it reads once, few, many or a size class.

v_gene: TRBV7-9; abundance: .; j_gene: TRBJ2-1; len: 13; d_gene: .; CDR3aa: CASSFSGNNEQFF; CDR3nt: TGTGCCAGCAGCTTTTCAGGGAACAATGAGCAGTTCTTC
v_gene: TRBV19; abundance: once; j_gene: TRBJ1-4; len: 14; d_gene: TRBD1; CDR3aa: CASKKYRGDEKLFF; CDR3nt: TGTGCCAGTAAGAAGTACAGGGGTGATGAAAAACTGTTTTTT
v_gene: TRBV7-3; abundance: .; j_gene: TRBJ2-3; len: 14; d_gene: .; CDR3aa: CASSLGAGPDTQYF; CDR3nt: TGTGCCAGCAGCTTAGGGGCAGGGCCAGATACGCAGTATTTT
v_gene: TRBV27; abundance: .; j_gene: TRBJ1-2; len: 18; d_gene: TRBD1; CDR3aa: CASSSRPDRGIAGYGYTF; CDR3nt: TGTGCCAGCAGTTCGAGACCTGACAGGGGGATTGCCGGCTATGGCTACACCTTC
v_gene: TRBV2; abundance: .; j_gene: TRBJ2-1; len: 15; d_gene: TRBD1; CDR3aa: CASKPRDRGPDEQFF; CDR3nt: TGTGCCAGCAAGCCTCGGGACAGGGGGCCGGATGAGCAGTTCTTC
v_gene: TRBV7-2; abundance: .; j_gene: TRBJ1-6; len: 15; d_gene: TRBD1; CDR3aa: CASSGPGQGNSPLHF; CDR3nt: TGTGCCAGCAGCGGACCGGGACAGGGTAATTCACCCCTCCACTTT
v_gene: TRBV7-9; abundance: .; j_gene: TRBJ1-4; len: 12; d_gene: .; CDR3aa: CASSLLGEKLFF; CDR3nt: TGTGCCAGCAGCTTACTCGGTGAAAAACTGTTTTTT
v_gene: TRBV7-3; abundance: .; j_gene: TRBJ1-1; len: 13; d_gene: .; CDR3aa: CASSRGVNTEAFF; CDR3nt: TGTGCCAGCAGTAGAGGGGTGAACACTGAAGCTTTCTTT
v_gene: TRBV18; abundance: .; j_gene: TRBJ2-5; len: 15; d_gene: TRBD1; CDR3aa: CASSRGQGRQETQYF; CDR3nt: TGTGCCAGCTCAAGAGGACAGGGGCGACAAGAGACCCAGTACTTC
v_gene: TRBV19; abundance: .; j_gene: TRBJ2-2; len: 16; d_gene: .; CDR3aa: CASSIASGVNTGELFF; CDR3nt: TGTGCCAGTAGTATAGCCTCCGGGGTTAACACCGGGGAGCTGTTTTTT
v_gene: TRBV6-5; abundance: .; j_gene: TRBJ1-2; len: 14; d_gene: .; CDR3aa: CASRTGQGIYGYTF; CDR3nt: TGTGCCAGCAGGACGGGGCAGGGTATCTATGGCTACACCTTC
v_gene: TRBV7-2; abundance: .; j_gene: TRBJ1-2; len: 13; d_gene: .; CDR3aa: CASSLDRDYGYTF; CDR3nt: TGTGCCAGCAGCTTAGACAGGGACTATGGCTACACCTTC
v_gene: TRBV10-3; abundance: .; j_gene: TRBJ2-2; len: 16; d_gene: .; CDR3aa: CAIRTPGTTNTGELFF; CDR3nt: TGTGCCATCAGGACCCCAGGAACGACGAACACCGGGGAGCTGTTTTTT
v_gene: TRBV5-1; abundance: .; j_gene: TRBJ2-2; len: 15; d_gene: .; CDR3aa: CASSLGAGNTGELFF; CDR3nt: TGCGCCAGCAGCTTGGGGGCGGGGAACACCGGGGAGCTGTTTTTT
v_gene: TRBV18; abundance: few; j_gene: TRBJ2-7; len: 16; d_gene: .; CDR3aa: CASSPHPPGNGYEQYF; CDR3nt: TGTGCCAGCTCACCACATCCACCAGGGAATGGCTACGAGCAGTACTTC
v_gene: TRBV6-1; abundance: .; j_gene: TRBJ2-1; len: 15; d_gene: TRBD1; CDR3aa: CASNPTGDSYNEQFF; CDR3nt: TGTGCCAGCAACCCTACAGGGGATTCCTACAATGAGCAGTTCTTC
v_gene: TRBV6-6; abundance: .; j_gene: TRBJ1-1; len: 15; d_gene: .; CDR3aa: CASSPTQGRYTEAFF; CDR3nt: TGTGCCAGCAGTCCTACTCAGGGGCGATACACTGAAGCTTTCTTT
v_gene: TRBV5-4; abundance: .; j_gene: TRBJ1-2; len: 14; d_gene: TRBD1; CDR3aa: CASSDRTGNYGYTF; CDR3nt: TGTGCCAGCAGCGATAGGACAGGGAACTATGGCTACACCTTC
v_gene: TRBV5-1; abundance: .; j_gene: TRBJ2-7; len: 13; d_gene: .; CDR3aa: CASSLEGGRSPYF; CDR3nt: TGCGCCAGCAGCTTGGAAGGCGGGCGTTCGCCGTACTTC
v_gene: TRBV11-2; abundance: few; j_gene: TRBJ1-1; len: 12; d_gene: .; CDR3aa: CASSLQNTEAFF; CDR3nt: TGTGCCAGCAGCTTACAGAACACTGAAGCTTTCTTT
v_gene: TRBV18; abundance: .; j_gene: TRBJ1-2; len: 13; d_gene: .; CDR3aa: CASSPPVGGGYTF; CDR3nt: TGTGCCAGCTCACCACCGGTGGGGGGTGGCTACACCTTC
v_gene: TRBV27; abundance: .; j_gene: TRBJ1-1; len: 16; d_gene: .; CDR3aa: CASSLFGVGGDTEAFF; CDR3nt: TGTGCCAGCAGTTTATTTGGGGTAGGTGGGGACACTGAAGCTTTCTTT
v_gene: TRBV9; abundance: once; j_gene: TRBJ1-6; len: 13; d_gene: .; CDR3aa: CASSATHNSPLHF; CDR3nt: TGTGCCAGCAGCGCCACTCATAATTCACCCCTCCACTTT
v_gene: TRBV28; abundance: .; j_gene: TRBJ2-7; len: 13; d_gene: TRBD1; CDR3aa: CASSEGQDYEQYF; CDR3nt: TGTGCCAGCAGTGAGGGACAGGACTACGAGCAGTACTTC
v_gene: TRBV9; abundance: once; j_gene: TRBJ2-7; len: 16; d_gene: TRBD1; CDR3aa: CASSDQPGQGAREQYF; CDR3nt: TGTGCCAGCAGCGACCAACCGGGACAGGGGGCGCGGGAGCAGTACTTC
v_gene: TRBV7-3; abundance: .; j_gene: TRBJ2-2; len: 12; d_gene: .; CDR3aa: CASSPDTGELFF; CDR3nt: TGTGCCAGCAGCCCGGACACCGGGGAGCTGTTTTTT
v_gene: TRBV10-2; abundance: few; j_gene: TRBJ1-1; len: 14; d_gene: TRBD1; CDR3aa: CASSEADRGTEAFF; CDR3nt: TGCGCCAGCAGTGAGGCGGACAGGGGCACTGAAGCTTTCTTT
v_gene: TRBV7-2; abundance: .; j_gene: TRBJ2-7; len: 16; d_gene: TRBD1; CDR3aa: CASSLAGNRGSDEQYF; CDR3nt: TGTGCCAGCAGCTTAGCGGGAAACAGGGGATCCGACGAGCAGTACTTC
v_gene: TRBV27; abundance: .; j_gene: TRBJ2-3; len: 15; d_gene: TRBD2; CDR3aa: CASRLLAGDTDTQYF; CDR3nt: TGTGCCAGCAGGCTACTAGCGGGGGACACAGATACGCAGTATTTT
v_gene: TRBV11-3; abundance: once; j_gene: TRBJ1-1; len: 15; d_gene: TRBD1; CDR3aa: CASSPGQGMNTEAFF; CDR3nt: TGTGCCAGCAGCCCGGGACAGGGAATGAACACTGAAGCTTTCTTT
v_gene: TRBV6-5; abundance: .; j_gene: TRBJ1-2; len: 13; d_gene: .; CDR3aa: CASSPPSFYGYTF; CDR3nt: TGTGCCAGCAGTCCCCCCAGTTTCTATGGCTACACCTTC
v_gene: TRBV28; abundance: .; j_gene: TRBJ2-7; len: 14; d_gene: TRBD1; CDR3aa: CASGRDRVKDEQYF; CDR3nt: TGTGCCAGCGGGCGAGACAGGGTAAAAGACGAGCAGTACTTC
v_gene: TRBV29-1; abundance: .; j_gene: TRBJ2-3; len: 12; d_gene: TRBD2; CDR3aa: CSVREVTDTQYF; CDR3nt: TGCAGCGTTCGGGAGGTCACAGATACGCAGTATTTT
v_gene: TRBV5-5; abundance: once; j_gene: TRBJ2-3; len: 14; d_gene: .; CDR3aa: CASSLGADTDTQYF; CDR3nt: TGTGCCAGCAGCTTGGGGGCCGACACAGATACGCAGTATTTT
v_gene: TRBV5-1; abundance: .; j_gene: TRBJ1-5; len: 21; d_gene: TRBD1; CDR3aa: CASSLAVDRVSRVGFNQPQHF; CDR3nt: TGCGCCAGCAGCTTGGCCGTGGACAGGGTATCTCGGGTTGGTTTCAATCAGCCCCAGCATTTT
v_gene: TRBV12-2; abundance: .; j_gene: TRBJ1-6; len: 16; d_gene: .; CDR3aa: CASRPSGHMGGSPLHF; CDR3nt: TGTGCAAGTCGCCCATCGGGCCATATGGGGGGTTCACCCCTCCACTTT
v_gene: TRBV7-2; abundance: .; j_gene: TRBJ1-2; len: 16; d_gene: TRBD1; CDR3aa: CASSQVSGTGARGYTF; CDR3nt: TGTGCCAGCAGCCAAGTCTCCGGGACAGGGGCTCGGGGCTACACCTTC
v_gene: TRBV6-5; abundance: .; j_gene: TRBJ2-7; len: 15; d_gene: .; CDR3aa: CASSYRDQSSYEQYF; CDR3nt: TGTGCCAGCAGTTACCGAGACCAGAGCTCCTACGAGCAGTACTTC
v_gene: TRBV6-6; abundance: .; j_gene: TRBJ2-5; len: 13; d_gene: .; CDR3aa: CASRDSTWETQYF; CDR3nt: TGTGCCAGCAGGGACTCAACATGGGAGACCCAGTACTTC
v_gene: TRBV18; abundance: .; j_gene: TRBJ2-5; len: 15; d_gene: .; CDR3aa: CASSPRLGGQETQYF; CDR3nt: TGTGCCAGCTCCCCTAGGCTCGGGGGCCAAGAGACCCAGTACTTC
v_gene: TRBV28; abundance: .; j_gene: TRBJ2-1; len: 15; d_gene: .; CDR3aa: CASSLSGSPYNEQFF; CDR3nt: TGTGCCAGCAGTTTGTCGGGGAGCCCCTACAATGAGCAGTTCTTC
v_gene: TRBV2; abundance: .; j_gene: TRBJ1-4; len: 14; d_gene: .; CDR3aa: CASSVRGVGEKLFF; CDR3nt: TGTGCCAGCAGTGTCCGGGGGGTGGGTGAAAAACTGTTTTTT
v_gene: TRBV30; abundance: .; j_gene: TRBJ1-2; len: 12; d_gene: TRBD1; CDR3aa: CAWSAQGFGYTF; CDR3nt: TGTGCCTGGAGCGCACAGGGGTTTGGCTACACCTTC
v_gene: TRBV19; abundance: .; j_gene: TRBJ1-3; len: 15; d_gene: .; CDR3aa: CASSPVWSSGNTIYF; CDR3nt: TGTGCCAGTAGTCCTGTTTGGAGCTCTGGAAACACCATATATTTT
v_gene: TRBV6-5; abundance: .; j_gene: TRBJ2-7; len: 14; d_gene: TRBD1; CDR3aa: CASILKGTGGEQYF; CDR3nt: TGTGCCAGCATCCTAAAGGGGACAGGGGGCGAGCAGTACTTC
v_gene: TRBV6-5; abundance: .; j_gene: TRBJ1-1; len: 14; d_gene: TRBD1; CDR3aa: CASRDRVRDTEAFF; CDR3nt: TGTGCCAGCAGGGACAGGGTAAGGGACACTGAAGCTTTCTTT
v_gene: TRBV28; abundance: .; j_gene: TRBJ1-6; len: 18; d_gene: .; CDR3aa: CASSLSQGMGSYNSPLHF; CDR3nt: TGTGCCAGCAGTTTAAGTCAGGGGATGGGCTCCTATAATTCACCCCTCCACTTT
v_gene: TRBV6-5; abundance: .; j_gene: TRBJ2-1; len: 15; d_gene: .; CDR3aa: CASSPSGSAYNEQFF; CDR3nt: TGTGCCAGCAGTCCCTCGGGGTCAGCCTACAATGAGCAGTTCTTC
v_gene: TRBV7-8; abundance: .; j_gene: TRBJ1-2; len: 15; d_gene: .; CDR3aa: CASSGPQGNTNGYTF; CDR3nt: TGTGCCAGCAGCGGTCCCCAGGGAAATACTAATGGCTACACCTTC
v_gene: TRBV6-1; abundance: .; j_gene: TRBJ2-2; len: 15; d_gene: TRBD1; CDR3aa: CASGLGQGMTGELFF; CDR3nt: TGTGCCAGCGGACTTGGACAGGGGATGACCGGGGAGCTGTTTTTT
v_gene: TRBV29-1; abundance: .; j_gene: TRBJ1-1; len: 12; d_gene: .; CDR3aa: CSVGGGTTEAFF; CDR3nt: TGCAGCGTTGGAGGGGGGACCACTGAAGCTTTCTTT
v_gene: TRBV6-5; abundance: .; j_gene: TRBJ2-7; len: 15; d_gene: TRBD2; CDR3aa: CASQPSGGVYYEQYF; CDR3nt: TGTGCCAGCCAACCCTCTGGGGGGGTGTACTACGAGCAGTACTTC
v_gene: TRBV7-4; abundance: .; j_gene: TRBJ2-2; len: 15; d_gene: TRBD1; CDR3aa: CASSLGQGDTGELFF; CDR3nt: TGTGCCAGCAGCCTTGGACAGGGTGACACCGGGGAGCTGTTTTTT
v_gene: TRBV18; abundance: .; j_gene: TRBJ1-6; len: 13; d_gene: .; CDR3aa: CASSPIQDSPLHF; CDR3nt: TGTGCCAGCTCACCAATCCAGGATTCACCCCTCCACTTT
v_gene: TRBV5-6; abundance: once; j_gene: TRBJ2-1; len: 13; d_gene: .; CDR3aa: CASSSLALNEQFF; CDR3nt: TGTGCCAGCAGCTCCCTAGCGCTCAATGAGCAGTTCTTC
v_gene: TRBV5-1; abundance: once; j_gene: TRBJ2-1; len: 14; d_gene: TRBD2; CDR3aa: CASMGGGADNEQFF; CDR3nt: TGCGCCAGCATGGGCGGGGGGGCGGACAATGAGCAGTTCTTC
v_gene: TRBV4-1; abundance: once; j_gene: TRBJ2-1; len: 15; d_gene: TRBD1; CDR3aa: CASSPDRALRNEQFF; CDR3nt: TGCGCCAGCAGCCCAGACAGGGCTCTAAGGAATGAGCAGTTCTTC
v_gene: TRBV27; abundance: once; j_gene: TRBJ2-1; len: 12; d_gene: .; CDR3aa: CASSLFPNEQFF; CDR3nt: TGTGCCAGCAGTTTATTTCCTAATGAGCAGTTCTTC